This T cell receptor (beta chain) was sequenced in a study of T cell responses to AZD1222 COVID-19 vaccine. This clone has a single count. The antigen is undetermined. V shed 8 bases and J shed 8 bases, with 15 bases lying between them. The CDR3 sequence is 12 residues long. Germline lookup yields CDR1 SNHLY and CDR2 FYNNEI. General study findings and limits: Only five or six individuals given AZD1222 were seropositive at baseline. Possibly, clonal diversity was underestimated; donors were largely white British and included more females. Breadth and depth of Spike-specific TCRs rose after two AZD1222 doses. Repertoire sampling was restricted to post-peak T cell response timepoints.

This table comes from immunoSEQ multiplex PCR, and its TCRdb copy is limited to in-frame clones, with some not included. The table has roughly 150,000 clones, more than 85% seen once. The chain employs TRBV2 and TRBJ1-2, with no clear D. The sequencing here drew on peripheral blood, taken 28 days after the second AZD1222 dose. This clonotype was sampled from an adult who received the AZD1222 COVID-19 vaccine. The CDR3 region is CASANSLPGYTF. CDR3 DNA: TGTGCCAGCGCGAACAGCCTCCCGGGCTACACCTTC.